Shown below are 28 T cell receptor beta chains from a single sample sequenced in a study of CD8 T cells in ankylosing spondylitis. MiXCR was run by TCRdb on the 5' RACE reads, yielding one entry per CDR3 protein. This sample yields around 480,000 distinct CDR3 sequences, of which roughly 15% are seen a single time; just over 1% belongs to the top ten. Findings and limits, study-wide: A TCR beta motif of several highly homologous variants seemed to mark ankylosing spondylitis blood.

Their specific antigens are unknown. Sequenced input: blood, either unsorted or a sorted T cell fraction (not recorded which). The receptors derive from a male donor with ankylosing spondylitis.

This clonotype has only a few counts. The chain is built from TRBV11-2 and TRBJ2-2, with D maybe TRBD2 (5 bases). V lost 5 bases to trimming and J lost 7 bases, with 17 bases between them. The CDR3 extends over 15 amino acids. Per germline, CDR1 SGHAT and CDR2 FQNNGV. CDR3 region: CASSPRTVGSGELFF. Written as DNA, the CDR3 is TGTGCCAGCAGCCCGCGGACTGTGGGGAGCGGGGAGCTGTTTTTT.

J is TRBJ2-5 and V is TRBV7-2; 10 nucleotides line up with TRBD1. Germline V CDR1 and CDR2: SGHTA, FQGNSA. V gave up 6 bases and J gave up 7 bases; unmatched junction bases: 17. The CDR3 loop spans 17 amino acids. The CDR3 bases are TGTGCCAGCAGTCCACCGACAGGGGGCATTCAAAGCCCGACCCAGTACTTC. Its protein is CASSPPTGGIQSPTQYF.

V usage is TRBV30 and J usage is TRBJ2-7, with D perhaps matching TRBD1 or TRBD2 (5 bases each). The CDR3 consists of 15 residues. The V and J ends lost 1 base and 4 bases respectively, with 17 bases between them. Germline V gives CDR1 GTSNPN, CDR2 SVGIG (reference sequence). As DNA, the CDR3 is TGTGCCTGGAGTGCTAAGGGACGGGTACGATACGAGCAGTACTTC. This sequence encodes CAWSAKGRVRYEQYF.

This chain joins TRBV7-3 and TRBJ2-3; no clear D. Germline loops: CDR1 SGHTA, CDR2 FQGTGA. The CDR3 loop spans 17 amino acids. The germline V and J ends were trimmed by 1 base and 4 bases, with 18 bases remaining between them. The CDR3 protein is CASSLKKNGLLPDTQYF. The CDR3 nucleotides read TGTGCCAGCAGCTTAAAGAAAAACGGGCTTCTCCCAGATACGCAGTATTTT.

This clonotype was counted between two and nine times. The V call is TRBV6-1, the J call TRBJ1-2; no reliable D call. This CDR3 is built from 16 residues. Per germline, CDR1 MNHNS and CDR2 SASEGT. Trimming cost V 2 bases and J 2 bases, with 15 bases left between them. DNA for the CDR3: TGTGCCAGCAGTGAACACCCGCTAGTCAGAAACTATGGCTACACCTTC. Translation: CASSEHPLVRNYGYTF.

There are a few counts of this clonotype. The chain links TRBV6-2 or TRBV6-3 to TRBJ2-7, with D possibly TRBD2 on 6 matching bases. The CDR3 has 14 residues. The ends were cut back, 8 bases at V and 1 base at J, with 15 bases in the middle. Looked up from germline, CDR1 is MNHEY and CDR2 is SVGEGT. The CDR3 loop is CASYRGKGSYEQYF. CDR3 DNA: TGTGCCAGCTACCGCGGGAAAGGATCCTACGAGCAGTACTTC.

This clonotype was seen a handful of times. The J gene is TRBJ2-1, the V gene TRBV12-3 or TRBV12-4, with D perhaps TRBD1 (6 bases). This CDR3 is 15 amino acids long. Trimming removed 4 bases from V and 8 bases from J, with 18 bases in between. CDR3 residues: CASSSVDRSNYEQFF. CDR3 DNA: TGTGCCAGCAGTTCGGTAGACAGGAGCAACTATGAGCAGTTCTTC.

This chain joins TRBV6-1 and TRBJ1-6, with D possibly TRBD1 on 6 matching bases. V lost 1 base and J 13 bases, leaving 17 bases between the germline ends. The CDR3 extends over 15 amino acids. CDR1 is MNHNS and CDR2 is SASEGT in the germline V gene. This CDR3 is CASSEVWAGDPPLHF. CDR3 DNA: TGTGCCAGCAGTGAAGTTTGGGCAGGGGATCCGCCCCTCCACTTT.

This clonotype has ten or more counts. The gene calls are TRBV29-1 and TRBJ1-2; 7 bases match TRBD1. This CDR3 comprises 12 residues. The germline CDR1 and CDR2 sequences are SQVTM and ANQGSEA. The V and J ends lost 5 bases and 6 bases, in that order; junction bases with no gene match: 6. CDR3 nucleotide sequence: TGCAGCGTTTTAGGGACAGCTAATGGCTACACCTTC. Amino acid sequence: CSVLGTANGYTF.

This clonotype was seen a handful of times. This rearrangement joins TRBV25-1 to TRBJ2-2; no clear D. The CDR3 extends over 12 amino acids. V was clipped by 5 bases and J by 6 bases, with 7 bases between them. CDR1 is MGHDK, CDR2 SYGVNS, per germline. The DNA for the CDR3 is TGTGCCAGCAGTACCCCCTCCGGGGAGCTGTTTTTT. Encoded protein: CASSTPSGELFF.

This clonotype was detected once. The CDR3 sequence: CSATSSGRKETQYF. The CDR3 DNA reads as TGCAGTGCCACATCTAGCGGGAGGAAAGAGACCCAGTACTTC. The rearrangement links TRBV20-1 to TRBJ2-5; TRBD2 matches at 11 bases. CDR1 is DFQATT and CDR2 is SNEGSKA in the germline V gene (reference sequence). V was pared by 6 bases and J by 3 bases, with 6 bases of the junction left unmatched. The CDR3 sequence is 14 residues long.

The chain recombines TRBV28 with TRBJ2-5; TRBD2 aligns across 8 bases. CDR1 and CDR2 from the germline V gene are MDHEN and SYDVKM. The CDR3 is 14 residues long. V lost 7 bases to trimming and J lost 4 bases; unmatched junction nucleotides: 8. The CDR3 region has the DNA TGTGCCAGCACGTTGAGCGGGAGATTAGAGACCCAGTACTTC. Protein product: CASTLSGRLETQYF.

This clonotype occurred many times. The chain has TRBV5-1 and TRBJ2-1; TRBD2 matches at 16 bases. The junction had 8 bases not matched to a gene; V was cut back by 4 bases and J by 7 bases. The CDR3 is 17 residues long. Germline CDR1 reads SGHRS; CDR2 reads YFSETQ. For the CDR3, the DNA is TGCGCCAGCAGCATAAGAGGGGGACTAGCGGGAGGGAATGAGCAGTTCTTC. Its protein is CASSIRGGLAGGNEQFF.

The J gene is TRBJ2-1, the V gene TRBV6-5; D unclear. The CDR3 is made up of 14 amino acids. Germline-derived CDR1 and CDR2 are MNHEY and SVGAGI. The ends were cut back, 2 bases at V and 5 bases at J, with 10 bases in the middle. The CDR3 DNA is TGTGCCAGCAGTTACCCCGGGCAGAACAATGAGCAGTTCTTC. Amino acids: CASSYPGQNNEQFF.

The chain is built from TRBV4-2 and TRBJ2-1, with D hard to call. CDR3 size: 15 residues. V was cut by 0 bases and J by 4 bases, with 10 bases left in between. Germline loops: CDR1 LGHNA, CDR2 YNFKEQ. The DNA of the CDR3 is TGTGCCAGCAGCCAAGATCACGGCCCGTACAATGAGCAGTTCTTC. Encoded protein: CASSQDHGPYNEQFF.

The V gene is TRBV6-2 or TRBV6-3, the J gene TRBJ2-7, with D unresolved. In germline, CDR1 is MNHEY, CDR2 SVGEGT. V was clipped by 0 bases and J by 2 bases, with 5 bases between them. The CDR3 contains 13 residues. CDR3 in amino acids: CASSYSNPYEQYF. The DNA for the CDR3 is TGTGCCAGCAGTTACTCGAACCCCTACGAGCAGTACTTC.

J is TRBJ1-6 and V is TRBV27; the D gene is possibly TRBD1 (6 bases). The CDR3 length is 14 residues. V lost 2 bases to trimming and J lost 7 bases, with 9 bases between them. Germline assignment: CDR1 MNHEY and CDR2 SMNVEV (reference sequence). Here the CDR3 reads CASSLKQGNSPLHF. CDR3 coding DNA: TGTGCCAGCAGTTTAAAACAGGGAAATTCACCCCTCCACTTT.

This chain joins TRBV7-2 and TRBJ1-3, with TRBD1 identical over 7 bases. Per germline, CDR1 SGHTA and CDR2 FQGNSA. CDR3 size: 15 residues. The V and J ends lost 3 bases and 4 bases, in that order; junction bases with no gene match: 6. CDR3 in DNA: TGTGCCAGCAGCTTGAGGGGGCGAATAGGAAACACCATATATTTT. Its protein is CASSLRGRIGNTIYF.

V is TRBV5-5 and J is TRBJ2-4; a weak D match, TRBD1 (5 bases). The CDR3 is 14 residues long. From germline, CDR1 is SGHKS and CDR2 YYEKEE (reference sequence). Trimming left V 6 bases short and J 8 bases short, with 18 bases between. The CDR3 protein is CASTLQASSDIQYF. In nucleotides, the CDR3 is TGTGCCAGCACCCTACAGGCCAGCTCAGACATTCAGTACTTC.

The CDR3 reads CASSESTGAGEKLFF. For the CDR3, the DNA is TGTGCCAGCAGTGAATCTACGGGGGCGGGTGAAAAACTGTTTTTT. J is TRBJ1-4 and V is TRBV25-1, with a weak D call TRBD1 (6 bases). The CDR3 totals 15 residues. Germline-derived CDR1 and CDR2 are MGHDK and SYGVNS. Trimming cost V 1 base and J 7 bases, with 13 bases left between them.

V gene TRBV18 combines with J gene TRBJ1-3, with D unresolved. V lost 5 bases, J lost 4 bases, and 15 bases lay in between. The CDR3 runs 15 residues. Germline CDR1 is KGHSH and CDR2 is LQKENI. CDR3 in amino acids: CASSSGMSIGNTIYF. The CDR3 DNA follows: TGTGCCAGCTCATCGGGGATGTCCATCGGAAACACCATATATTTT.

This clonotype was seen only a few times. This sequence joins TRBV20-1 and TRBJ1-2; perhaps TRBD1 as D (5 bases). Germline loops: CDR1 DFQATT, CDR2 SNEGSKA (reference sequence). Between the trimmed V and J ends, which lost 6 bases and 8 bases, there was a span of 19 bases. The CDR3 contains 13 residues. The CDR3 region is CSAPGGRVYGYTF. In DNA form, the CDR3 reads TGCAGTGCCCCCGGGGGGAGGGTTTACGGCTACACCTTC.

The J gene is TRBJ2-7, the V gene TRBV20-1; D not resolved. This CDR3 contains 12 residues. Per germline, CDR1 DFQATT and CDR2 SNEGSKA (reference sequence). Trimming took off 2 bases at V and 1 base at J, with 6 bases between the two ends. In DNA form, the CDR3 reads TGCAGTGCTAGACCCGGGTCCTACGAGCAGTACTTC. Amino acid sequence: CSARPGSYEQYF.

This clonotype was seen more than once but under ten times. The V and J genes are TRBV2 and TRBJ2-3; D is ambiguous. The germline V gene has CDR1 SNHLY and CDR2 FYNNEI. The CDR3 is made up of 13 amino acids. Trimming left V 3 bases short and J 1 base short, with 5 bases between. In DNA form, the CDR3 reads TGTGCCAGCAGTGAGCTCGGCACAGATACGCAGTATTTT. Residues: CASSELGTDTQYF.

The CDR3 region has the DNA TGCAGTGCTAGACCCACAAGACAGTTAATCTCCTACGAGCAGTACTTC. Translated, it gives CSARPTRQLISYEQYF. The gene calls are TRBV20-1 and TRBJ2-7, with a tentative D call TRBD1 (5 bases). The ends were cut back, 2 bases at V and 0 bases at J, with 17 bases in the middle. The germline V gene encodes CDR1 DFQATT and CDR2 SNEGSKA (reference sequence). The CDR3 contains 16 residues.

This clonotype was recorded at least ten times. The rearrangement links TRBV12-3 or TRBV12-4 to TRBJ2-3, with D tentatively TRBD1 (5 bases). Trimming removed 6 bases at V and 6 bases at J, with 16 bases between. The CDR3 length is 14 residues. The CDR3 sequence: CASSPGYRGDTQYF. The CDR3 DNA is TGTGCCAGCAGCCCAGGGTATAGGGGTGATACGCAGTATTTT.

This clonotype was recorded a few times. CDR3 sequence: CASSFNRGTDTQYF. The CDR3, as DNA: TGTGCCAGCAGTTTTAACAGGGGCACAGATACGCAGTATTTT. The chain employs TRBV5-5 and TRBJ2-3; D might be TRBD1 (6 bases). Between the trimmed V and J ends, which lost 5 bases and 1 base, there was a span of 11 bases. There are 14 residues in the CDR3. Germline CDR1 reads SGHKS; CDR2 reads YYEKEE (reference sequence).

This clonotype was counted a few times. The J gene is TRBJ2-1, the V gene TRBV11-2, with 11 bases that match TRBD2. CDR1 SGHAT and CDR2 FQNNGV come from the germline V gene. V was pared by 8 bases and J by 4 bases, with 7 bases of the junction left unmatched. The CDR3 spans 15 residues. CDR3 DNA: TGTGCCAGCCTACAGGGACTAGCGGCATACAATGAGCAGTTCTTC. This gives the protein CASLQGLAAYNEQFF.